The 5 T cell receptor beta chains below were found in one sample sequenced in a study of T cells in Graves' hyperthyroidism and ophthalmopathy. Researchers took RNA transcripts and amplified the TCR beta CDR3 regions from them. Primed by the HTBI set, a first-round RT-PCR was run on the TCR CDR3. One entry per CDR3 protein results from TCRdb running MiXCR on the multiplex PCR reads. This table holds approximately 610,000 distinct CDR3 sequences, over 15% found once. Sequencing was carried out using blood. The source of these receptors is a woman between 18 and 30 years old with Graves' hyperthyroidism.

DNA for the CDR3: TGTGCCAGCAGAGAGACAGGGGGGGACCGTAATGAGCAGTTCTTC. It specifies CASRETGGDRNEQFF. The chain joins TRBV6-1 to TRBJ2-1; 9 positions match TRBD1. V dropped 6 bases and J dropped 7; count of bases not matched to a gene: 10. This CDR3 comprises 15 residues. Per the germline V gene, CDR1 is MNHNS and CDR2 is SASEGT.

This clonotype was recorded a few times. This chain uses TRBV5-1 with TRBJ1-3, with D maybe TRBD1 (5 bases). The ends were cut back, 2 bases at V and 4 bases at J, with 13 bases in the middle. The CDR3 runs 15 residues. Per the germline V gene, CDR1 is SGHRS and CDR2 is YFSETQ. CDR3: CASSLSDRSGNTIYF. DNA of the CDR3: TGCGCCAGCAGCTTATCAGACAGATCCGGAAACACCATATATTTT.

This clonotype has ten or more counts. The V call is TRBV20-1, the J call TRBJ2-1, with a weak D call TRBD2 (5 bases). The CDR3 totals 15 residues. The germline CDR1 and CDR2 sequences are DFQATT and SNEGSKA (reference sequence). V lost 0 bases and J 7 bases, leaving 16 bases between the germline ends. This chain's CDR3 is CSARDLKRGWNEQFF. The CDR3 DNA reads as TGCAGTGCTAGAGATCTAAAAAGAGGGTGGAATGAGCAGTTCTTC.

This clonotype was observed a few times. The CDR3 DNA is TGTGCCAGCACCAACTCCCCAGAGACCCAGTACTTC. Its translation: CASTNSPETQYF. This rearrangement joins TRBV12-3 or TRBV12-4 to TRBJ2-5; D is ambiguous. This CDR3 region has 12 residues. Trimming pared 7 bases from V and 4 bases from J, leaving 10 bases between.

This chain connects TRBV5-1 to TRBJ2-3, with 7 bases identical to TRBD1. The J segment lost 3 bases and the V segment lost 0 bases, leaving 7 bases of the junction unmatched. Germline V gene lookup returns CDR1 SGHRS and CDR2 YFSETQ. This CDR3 comprises 16 residues. The CDR3 spells CASSLGQGMGTDTQYF. CDR3 nucleotide sequence: TGCGCCAGCAGCTTGGGACAGGGTATGGGGACAGATACGCAGTATTTT.